A selection of T cell receptor beta chains follows, all from one sample in a study of blood T cell repertoires in COVID-19. Some clones are missing from TCRdb's copy, which holds only in-frame ones; the method was immunoSEQ multiplex PCR. The data contain under 150,000 clones, more than 70% of them singletons. Input material: peripheral blood. These receptors all come from a man between 45 and 60 years old with active or convalescent COVID-19. Each CDR3 is given with its conserved first and last residue. Each record gives: clone size, J gene, D gene, V gene, CDR3 DNA, CDR3 protein. D genes are given only for firm matches. Clone size, where shown, is once, few, many, or a class for clones that have expanded.

. | TRBJ1-3 | . | TRBV18 | TGTGCCAGCTCCCCCGCCCGGGCTGGAAACACCATATATTTT | CASSPARAGNTIYF
. | TRBJ1-4 | . | TRBV5-1 | TGCGCCAGCAGCCTGGGGGGGCGGTCGGCTAATGAAAAACTGTTTTTT | CASSLGGRSANEKLFF
. | TRBJ1-2 | . | TRBV27 | TGTGCCAGCAGTTTTGGACCCGGGACTCCGGGGGGCTACACCTTC | CASSFGPGTPGGYTF
. | TRBJ2-3 | TRBD1 | TRBV28 | TGTGCCAGCACCCAACAGGGGGAGCTTTCCACAGATACGCAGTATTTT | CASTQQGELSTDTQYF
few | TRBJ2-5 | TRBD1 | TRBV11-2 | TGTGCCAGCAGCTTAATACGAGGGGGCGCGGGAGAGACCCAGTACTTC | CASSLIRGGAGETQYF
. | TRBJ2-7 | . | TRBV6-1 | TGTGCCAGCAGTGAAGTCAGGGGGAGGACCTACGAGCAGTACTTC | CASSEVRGRTYEQYF
. | TRBJ2-1 | . | TRBV4-2 | TGTGCCAGCAGCTTACCAGGACAGCCTTACAATGAGCAGTTCTTC | CASSLPGQPYNEQFF
. | TRBJ2-1 | . | TRBV7-9 | TGTGCCAGCAGAGATACAATCCAGCAGGCTCACAATGAGCAGTTCTTC | CASRDTIQQAHNEQFF
. | TRBJ2-7 | . | TRBV27 | TGTGCCAGCAGGGCTAGTGCCTACGAGCAGTACTTC | CASRASAYEQYF
. | TRBJ2-7 | . | TRBV19 | TGTGCCAGTAGTATATCTAGTCCCCCGAGCTCCTACGAGCAGTACTTC | CASSISSPPSSYEQYF
. | TRBJ1-5 | . | TRBV30 | TGTGCCTGGAGTGTACAGGGCCTCAATCAGCCCCAGCATTTT | CAWSVQGLNQPQHF
. | TRBJ2-5 | . | TRBV11-2 | TGTGCCAGCAGCTTAGCCGGGGGAGAGACCCAGTACTTC | CASSLAGGETQYF
. | TRBJ2-7 | TRBD2 | TRBV18 | TGTGCCAGCTCACCACCGGTGGGAGGGATGTTCGGCGAGCAGTACTTC | CASSPPVGGMFGEQYF
. | TRBJ2-7 | TRBD2 | TRBV28 | TGTGCCAGCAGGGGACTAGCCTACGAGCAGTACTTC | CASRGLAYEQYF
. | TRBJ2-7 | . | TRBV28 | TGTGCCAGCAGTTTAACAGGGACATCCTCCTACGAGCAGTACTTC | CASSLTGTSSYEQYF
. | TRBJ2-7 | TRBD2 | TRBV18 | TGTGCCAGCTCACTCCAAGCGGGAGAGAACTACGAGCAGTACTTC | CASSLQAGENYEQYF
. | TRBJ2-3 | . | TRBV28 | TGTGCCAGCAGTTTGGTCAGGGGGGCCTCAGATACGCAGTATTTT | CASSLVRGASDTQYF
. | TRBJ2-3 | . | TRBV5-4 | TGTGCCAGCAGCTTAACATATAGCACAGATACGCAGTATTTT | CASSLTYSTDTQYF
. | TRBJ2-1 | TRBD1 | TRBV5-1 | TGCGCCAGCAAATACTCCGGGACAGGGGTCAATGAGCAGTTCTTC | CASKYSGTGVNEQFF
. | TRBJ1-4 | TRBD1 | TRBV28 | TGTGCCACAAGGGCAGGGGGCATAAAGAATGAAAAACTGTTTTTT | CATRAGGIKNEKLFF
. | TRBJ1-1 | . | TRBV28 | TGTGCCAGCAGTTTAAGGGGGACTGAAGCTTTCTTT | CASSLRGTEAFF
. | TRBJ2-7 | TRBD1 | TRBV2 | TGTGCCAGCAGTGAAGAGGCCGGGACAGGGAAAGAGCAGTACTTC | CASSEEAGTGKEQYF
few | TRBJ1-4 | . | TRBV21-1 | TGTGCCCGATGGACAGGCGAGGACCCCTTT | CARWTGEDPF
. | TRBJ1-2 | TRBD1 | TRBV4-2 | TGTGCCAGCAGACCCGGGACAGAAGGCTATGGCTACACCTTC | CASRPGTEGYGYTF
. | TRBJ1-3 | . | TRBV28 | TGTGCCAGCAGTTCAGGAGGGCAGCGCTCTGGAAACACCATATATTTT | CASSSGGQRSGNTIYF
once | TRBJ2-7 | TRBD2 | TRBV5-1 | TGCGCCAGCAGCTGGGGACTAGCGGGAGGGAGGTACGAGCAGTACTTC | CASSWGLAGGRYEQYF
. | TRBJ2-7 | . | TRBV5-6 | TGTGCCAGCAGCTCGTACTCCGGGACACCTTCCTACGAGCAGTACTTC | CASSSYSGTPSYEQYF
. | TRBJ2-7 | TRBD1 | TRBV3-1/TRBV3-2 | TGTGCCAGCAGCCAAAACAGGGGATACGAGCAGTACTTC | CASSQNRGYEQYF
. | TRBJ2-7 | . | TRBV3-1/TRBV3-2 | TGTGCCAGCAGCGGGAACAGGTACGAGCAGTACTTC | CASSGNRYEQYF
. | TRBJ1-1 | TRBD1 | TRBV30 | TGTGCCTGGAGACGGACAGGCGGCAGGGACACTGAAGCTTTCTTT | CAWRRTGGRDTEAFF
. | TRBJ1-2 | TRBD1 | TRBV28 | TGTGCCAGCAGCACGGGGACAGCCTCTAACTATGGCTACACCTTC | CASSTGTASNYGYTF
. | TRBJ1-3 | . | TRBV28 | TGTGCCAGCAGTTTCAGGGCCTCATTCTTAGTTGCTGGAAACACCATATATTTT | CASSFRASFLVAGNTIYF
. | TRBJ2-5 | . | TRBV24-1 | TGTGCCACCAGTGATCCCGGGACACCACAAGAGACCCAGTACTTC | CATSDPGTPQETQYF
. | TRBJ2-7 | . | TRBV6-2/TRBV6-3 | TGTGCCAGCAGCCCCGGGATTCTAACCGCCAAGCCCTACGAGCAGTACTTC | CASSPGILTAKPYEQYF
. | TRBJ2-7 | . | TRBV6-5 | TGTGCCAGCAGCCGGGCTAGCGAACCTTCCTACGAGCAGTACTTC | CASSRASEPSYEQYF
. | TRBJ2-7 | TRBD2 | TRBV4-2 | TGTGCCAGCAGCCAAGGGACTAGCGGAACCTACGAGCAGTACTTC | CASSQGTSGTYEQYF
. | TRBJ2-2 | TRBD2 | TRBV6-5 | TGTGCCAGCAGTTACACCACTAGCGGGAGAACCGGGGAGCTGTTTTTT | CASSYTTSGRTGELFF
. | TRBJ1-1 | . | TRBV19 | TGTGCCAGTAGGACTACAGGGCCGAACACTGAAGCTTTCTTT | CASRTTGPNTEAFF
. | TRBJ1-1 | . | TRBV7-3 | TGTGCCAGCAGCTTAAATGCGGGACCCGTTAACACTGAAGCTTTCTTT | CASSLNAGPVNTEAFF
once | TRBJ1-4 | . | TRBV5-4 | TGTGCCAGCAGCTTCCGGACAGAGGCCGGTGAAAAACTGTTTTTT | CASSFRTEAGEKLFF
. | TRBJ2-3 | . | TRBV13 | TGTGCCAGCAGCTTCGGAGATACGCAGTATTTT | CASSFGDTQYF
. | TRBJ2-4 | TRBD2 | TRBV6-1 | TGTGCCAGCAGTGAACTCGTCGGGACTAGCGGCAAAAACATTCAGTACTTC | CASSELVGTSGKNIQYF
once | TRBJ2-1 | . | TRBV3-1/TRBV3-2 | TGTGCCAGCAGCCAAGTCCAGTCTACCGGCCCGGGGCAGTTCTTC | CASSQVQSTGPGQFF
. | TRBJ2-5 | . | TRBV4-1 | TGCGCCAGCAGCCAAGCCCAGGGGCTGGGACAAGAGACCCAGTACTTC | CASSQAQGLGQETQYF
few | TRBJ2-1 | . | TRBV5-1 | TGCGCCAGCAGCCTGCAATGCCTCGCGGGGAACATAGGGAATGAGCAGTTCTTC | CASSLQCLAGNIGNEQFF
. | TRBJ2-2 | TRBD2 | TRBV10-3 | TGTGCCATCAGGAGGACTAGCGGGAACACCGGGGAGCTGTTTTTT | CAIRRTSGNTGELFF
. | TRBJ2-1 | . | TRBV12-3/TRBV12-4 | TGTGCCAGCAGTTCCTGGGCGAATGAGCAGTTCTTC | CASSSWANEQFF
. | TRBJ2-3 | TRBD2 | TRBV7-2 | TGTGCCAGCAGCTTATCTAGCGGGAGGGCCAGAGATACGCAGTATTTT | CASSLSSGRARDTQYF
. | TRBJ2-2 | . | TRBV11-1 | TGTGCCAGCAGCTTAACGACAATAAGAAGAACCGGGGAGCTGTTTTTT | CASSLTTIRRTGELFF
. | TRBJ2-7 | TRBD2 | TRBV24-1 | TGTGCCACCAGTGACCCCGGGGGAGCGGGAGACTCCTACGAGCAGTACTTC | CATSDPGGAGDSYEQYF